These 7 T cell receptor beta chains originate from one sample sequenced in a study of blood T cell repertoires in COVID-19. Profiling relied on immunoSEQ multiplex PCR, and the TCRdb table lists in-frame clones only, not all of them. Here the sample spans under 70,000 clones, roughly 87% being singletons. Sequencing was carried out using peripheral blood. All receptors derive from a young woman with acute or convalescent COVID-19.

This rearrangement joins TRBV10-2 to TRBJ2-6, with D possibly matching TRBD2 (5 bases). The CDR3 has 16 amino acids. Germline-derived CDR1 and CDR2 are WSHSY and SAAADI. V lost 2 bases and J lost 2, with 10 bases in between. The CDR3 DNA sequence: TGCGCCAGCAGTGAGGAGAGGGTAGCTGGGGCCAACGTCCTGACTTTC. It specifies CASSEERVAGANVLTF.

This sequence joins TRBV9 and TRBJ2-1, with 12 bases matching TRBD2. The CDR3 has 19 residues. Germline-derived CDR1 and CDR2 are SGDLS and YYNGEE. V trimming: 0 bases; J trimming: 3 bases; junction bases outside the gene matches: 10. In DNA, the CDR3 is TGTGCCAGCAGCGTAGCGGGTATGCTAGCGGGGGGGAACTACAATGAGCAGTTCTTC. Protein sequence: CASSVAGMLAGGNYNEQFF.

CDR3 DNA: TGTGCCAGCAGCTTGCTAGGAAGCACAGATACGCAGTATTTT. Its translation is CASSLLGSTDTQYF. The V gene is TRBV5-5, the J gene TRBJ2-3; D remains unclear. The ends were cut back, 1 base at V and 0 bases at J, with 6 bases in the middle. There are 14 residues in the CDR3. Germline CDR1 reads SGHKS; CDR2 reads YYEKEE (reference sequence).

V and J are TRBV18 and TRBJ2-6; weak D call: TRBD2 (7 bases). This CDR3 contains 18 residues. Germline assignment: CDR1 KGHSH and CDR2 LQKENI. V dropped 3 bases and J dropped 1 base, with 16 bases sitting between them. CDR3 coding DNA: TGTGCCAGCTCACCCCCGGTGGGGGGGCCGTCTGGGGCCAACGTCCTGACTTTC. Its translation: CASSPPVGGPSGANVLTF.

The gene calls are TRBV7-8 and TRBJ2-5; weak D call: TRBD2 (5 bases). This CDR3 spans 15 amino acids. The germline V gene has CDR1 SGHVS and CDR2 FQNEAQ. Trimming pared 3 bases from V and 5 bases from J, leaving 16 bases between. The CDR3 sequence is CASSFLGVEGETQYF. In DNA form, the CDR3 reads TGTGCCAGCAGCTTCTTGGGAGTAGAAGGGGAGACCCAGTACTTC.

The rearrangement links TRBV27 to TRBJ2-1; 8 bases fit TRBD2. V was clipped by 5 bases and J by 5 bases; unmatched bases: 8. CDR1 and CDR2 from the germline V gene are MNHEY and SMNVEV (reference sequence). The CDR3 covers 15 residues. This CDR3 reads CASSSGLAKNNEQFF. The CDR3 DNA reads TGTGCCAGCAGTAGCGGACTAGCAAAGAACAATGAGCAGTTCTTC.

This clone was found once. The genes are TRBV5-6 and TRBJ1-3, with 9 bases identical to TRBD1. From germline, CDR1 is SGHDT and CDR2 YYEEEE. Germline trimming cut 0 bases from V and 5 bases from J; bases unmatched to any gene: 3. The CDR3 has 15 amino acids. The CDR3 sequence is CASSLETGGRNTIYF. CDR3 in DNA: TGTGCCAGCAGCTTGGAGACAGGGGGGAGAAACACCATATATTTT.